These 22 T cell receptor beta chains came from one sample sequenced in a study of blood T cell repertoires in COVID-19. Repertoires were generated with immunoSEQ multiplex PCR, while TCRdb's copy carries only in-frame clones and drops some. Here the sample spans 120,000 or so clones, around 88% being singletons. The sequenced sample was peripheral blood. The receptor source for this set is a woman aged 50 to 65 with active or convalescent COVID-19.

The rearrangement joins TRBV15 to TRBJ1-4, with D possibly TRBD1 on 5 matching bases. With 0 bases removed from V and 6 bases from J, the gap between germline ends came to 8 bases. CDR3 length equals 14 residues. CDR1 and CDR2 (germline): LNHNV, YYDKDF (reference sequence). CDR3 amino acids: CATSRDQGYEKLFF. CDR3 coding DNA: TGTGCCACCAGCAGAGATCAGGGCTATGAAAAACTGTTTTTT.

The V call is TRBV5-1, the J call TRBJ2-1, with D perhaps matching TRBD2 (5 bases). This CDR3 contains 13 residues. V lost 4 bases and J lost 10, with 15 bases in between. Germline V gene data show CDR1 as SGHRS and CDR2 as YFSETQ. The CDR3 spells CASSTDFLPEQFF. CDR3 coding DNA: TGCGCCAGCAGCACGGACTTCCTCCCCGAGCAGTTCTTC.

V is TRBV18 and J is TRBJ1-3; 9 bases fit TRBD1. The germline CDR1 and CDR2 sequences are KGHSH and LQKENI. V trimming: 5 bases; J trimming: 6 bases; junction bases outside the gene matches: 5. The length of the CDR3 is 14 residues. The CDR3 DNA reads TGTGCCAGCTCATCACAGGGGGCGATAAACACCATATATTTT. Amino acids: CASSSQGAINTIYF.

CDR3 protein: CASSEADSRRYEQYF. The CDR3 DNA is TGTGCCAGCAGTGAAGCGGACTCGAGGCGCTACGAGCAGTACTTC. The chain couples TRBV6-1 to TRBJ2-7, with TRBD2 as a possible D gene (5 bases). In germline, CDR1 is MNHNS, CDR2 SASEGT. The CDR3 totals 15 residues. V shed 0 bases and J shed 3 bases, with 12 bases lying between them.

This clone has just a few counts. This chain links TRBV4-2 with TRBJ1-1; 8 bases agree with TRBD1. Germline CDR1 and CDR2: LGHNA and YNFKEQ. V was clipped by 0 bases and J by 1 base; unmatched bases: 1. The CDR3 spans 15 residues. CDR3 amino acids: CASSQEQGANTEAFF. DNA for the CDR3: TGTGCCAGCAGCCAAGAGCAGGGGGCGAACACTGAAGCTTTCTTT.

The chain has TRBV5-1 and TRBJ1-2, with 7 bases aligning to TRBD1. The CDR3 is 13 amino acids. The V gene's germline CDR1 is SGHRS and CDR2 YFSETQ. Unmatched junction bases numbered 2, after V lost 3 bases and J lost 3 bases. CDR3 DNA sequence: TGCGCCAGCAGCTCTGGACAGGACTATGGCTACACCTTC. It is translated as CASSSGQDYGYTF.

The chain recombines TRBV4-3 with TRBJ2-5, with 9 bases identical to TRBD1. The germline gives CDR1 LGHNA, CDR2 YSLEER. This CDR3 spans 15 amino acids. Trimming took 5 bases from V and 5 from J; bases not matched to a gene: 9. Written as DNA, the CDR3 is TGCGCCAGCAGCAAAGGGACAGGGTTGAGGGAGACCCAGTACTTC. Protein product: CASSKGTGLRETQYF.

The rearrangement uses TRBV7-2 and TRBJ2-2, with D perhaps matching TRBD1 (5 bases). V lost 5 bases to trimming and J lost 4 bases, with 11 bases between them. Germline CDR1 reads SGHTA; CDR2 reads FQGNSA. The CDR3 has 14 residues. This chain's CDR3 is CASSPSGITGELFF. The CDR3 bases are TGTGCCAGCAGCCCATCAGGGATCACCGGGGAGCTGTTTTTT. Drawing the rest from reference TRBV7-2 and TRBJ2-2, the complete variable domain is GAGVSQSPSNKVTEKGKDVELRCDPISGHTALYWYRQSLGQGLEFLIYFQGNSAPDKSGLPSDRFSAERTGGSVSTLTIQRTQQEDSAVYLCASSPSGITGELFFGEGSRLTVL.

The chain combines TRBV12-3 or TRBV12-4 with TRBJ2-2; TRBD2 matches 8 bases. V gave up 6 bases and J gave up 8 bases; unmatched junction bases: 5. This CDR3 comprises 13 residues. CDR3 DNA: TGTGCCAGCAGGCTAGCGGGTGGGGGGGAGCTGTTTTTT. As protein: CASRLAGGGELFF.

On this clone: Other nucleotide sequences from this sample produce the same CDR3. The genes are TRBV28 and TRBJ2-7; perhaps TRBD2 as D (6 bases). Germline V lookup: CDR1 MDHEN, CDR2 SYDVKM. The CDR3 has 13 residues. Trimming pared 3 bases from V and 0 bases from J, leaving 6 bases between. The CDR3 DNA follows: TGTGCCAGCAGTTTGGGGGGCTCCTACGAGCAGTACTTC. It encodes CASSLGGSYEQYF.

The genes are TRBV19 and TRBJ2-3; 9 nucleotides agree with TRBD2. The CDR3 contains 17 residues. Trimming cost V 5 bases and J 5 bases; bases outside gene matches: 14. Germline CDR1 is LNHDA and CDR2 is SQIVND (reference sequence). CDR3 DNA: TGTGCCAGTAGTCCGGACATTTTAGCGGGGGCCCGAGATACGCAGTATTTT. Its translation: CASSPDILAGARDTQYF.

The genes are TRBV6-4 and TRBJ2-2; 7 positions agree with TRBD2. The V gene's germline CDR1 is MRHNA and CDR2 SNTAGT. V shed 3 bases, J shed 3 bases, and the junction held 4 bases outside the gene matches. The CDR3 contains 15 residues. The CDR3 DNA follows: TGTGCCAGCAGTGAAGGGCGGGAGCACACCGGGGAGCTGTTTTTT. Amino acids: CASSEGREHTGELFF.

Written as DNA, the CDR3 is TGCGCCAGCAGCTTCATGCCGGGACAGAATAATTCACCCCTCCACTTT. Translating it yields CASSFMPGQNNSPLHF. The chain is built from TRBV5-1 and TRBJ1-6; 7 positions agree with TRBD1. Germline lookup yields CDR1 SGHRS and CDR2 YFSETQ. V dropped 2 bases and J dropped 5; count of bases not matched to a gene: 7. The length of the CDR3 is 16 residues.

The chain has TRBV2 and TRBJ2-1, with D possibly matching TRBD1 (5 bases). Germline CDR1 is SNHLY and CDR2 is FYNNEI. V was clipped by 7 bases and J by 9 bases, with 13 bases between them. The CDR3 has 12 amino acids. CDR3 nucleotide sequence: TGTGCCAGCAAACAGGACGGTGGTGAGCAGTTCTTC. It encodes CASKQDGGEQFF.

Notes on this clone: Other DNA sequences from this sample encode an identical CDR3 as well. The CDR3 loop reads CASSSGGPYEQYF. In DNA, the CDR3 is TGTGCCAGCAGCTCAGGGGGCCCCTACGAGCAGTACTTC. The rearrangement links TRBV7-2 to TRBJ2-7, with 8 positions matching TRBD1. J lost 2 bases, V lost 4 bases, and 1 base had no gene match. The germline V gene encodes CDR1 SGHTA and CDR2 FQGNSA. The CDR3 spans 13 residues. Filled out from reference TRBV7-2 and TRBJ2-7, the complete variable domain reads GAGVSQSPSNKVTEKGKDVELRCDPISGHTALYWYRQSLGQGLEFLIYFQGNSAPDKSGLPSDRFSAERTGGSVSTLTIQRTQQEDSAVYLCASSSGGPYEQYFGPGTRLTVT.

The chain couples TRBV11-1 to TRBJ1-1; 10 bases fit TRBD1. This CDR3 spans 15 amino acids. CDR1 is SGHAT, CDR2 FQDESV, per germline (reference sequence). V lost 4 bases, J lost 5 bases, and 7 bases stayed unmatched. The CDR3 spells CASSSVDRGRTEAFF. The CDR3 nucleotides are TGTGCCAGCAGCTCCGTTGACAGGGGGCGAACTGAAGCTTTCTTT.

The chain couples TRBV30 to TRBJ1-2; possible D gene TRBD1, 5 bases. With 5 bases removed from V and 1 base from J, the gap between germline ends came to 11 bases. The CDR3 spans 13 residues. The germline gives CDR1 GTSNPN, CDR2 SVGIG (reference sequence). CDR3 loop: CAWHQGYNYGYTF. The DNA for the CDR3 is TGTGCCTGGCATCAGGGTTATAACTATGGCTACACCTTC.

V gene TRBV14 combines with J gene TRBJ2-1; no clear D gene. The CDR3 has 11 residues. V dropped 0 bases and J dropped 11 bases, with 5 bases sitting between them. CDR1 and CDR2 from the germline V gene are SGHDN and FVKESK. CDR3: CASSQEQQQFF. CDR3 nucleotides: TGTGCCAGCAGCCAAGAACAGCAGCAGTTCTTC.

This clone showed up just once. The genes are TRBV19 and TRBJ1-1; weak D call: TRBD1 (6 bases). With 0 bases removed from V and 6 bases from J, the gap between germline ends came to 17 bases. Germline lookup yields CDR1 LNHDA and CDR2 SQIVND (reference sequence). The CDR3 loop spans 16 amino acids. CDR3 residues: CASSIEEQGRIPEAFF. Written as DNA, the CDR3 is TGTGCCAGTAGTATAGAGGAACAGGGACGAATCCCTGAAGCTTTCTTT. The full variable domain, in which reference TRBV19 and TRBJ1-1 provide the parts outside the CDR3, is DGGITQSPKYLFRKEGQNVTLSCEQNLNHDAMYWYRQDPGQGLRLIYYSQIVNDFQKGDIAEGYSVSREKKESFPLTVTSAQKNPTAFYLCASSIEEQGRIPEAFFGQGTRLTVV.

The V gene is TRBV4-1, the J gene TRBJ2-1; 11 bases line up with TRBD2. V shed 4 bases, J shed 5 bases, and the junction held 7 bases outside the gene matches. This CDR3 is built from 16 residues. CDR1 and CDR2 (germline): MGHRA, YSYEKL. CDR3 region: CASSLGTSGLHNEQFF. The CDR3 region has the DNA TGCGCCAGCAGCCTCGGGACTAGCGGACTGCACAATGAGCAGTTCTTC.

As for this clone: This specimen includes other DNA sequences encoding the same CDR3. This rearrangement joins TRBV7-2 to TRBJ2-7, with 13 positions matching TRBD2. V gave up 0 bases and J gave up 3 bases; unmatched junction bases: 2. From germline, CDR1 is SGHTA and CDR2 FQGNSA. The CDR3 has 16 amino acids. CDR3 DNA: TGTGCCAGCAGCTTAGCGAGGACTAGCGGGAGCTACGAGCAGTACTTC. This translates into CASSLARTSGSYEQYF.

This rearrangement joins TRBV15 to TRBJ2-5, with D perhaps TRBD2 (7 bases). V shed 3 bases and J shed 1 base, with 12 bases lying between them. The CDR3 extends over 15 amino acids. Germline CDR1 reads LNHNV; CDR2 reads YYDKDF (reference sequence). This CDR3 reads CATSSEGGSQETQYF. The CDR3 DNA reads as TGTGCCACCAGCAGCGAGGGGGGGAGCCAAGAGACCCAGTACTTC.